Listed here is a single TCR beta chain. The antigen is not known. This CDR3 spans 19 amino acids. V lost 4 bases to trimming and J lost 0 bases; unmatched junction nucleotides: 10. CDR1 and CDR2 from the germline V gene are MGHRA and YSYEKL. This entry is derived from a study of response to subunit inactivated influenza vaccine. The study, taken as a whole, reports: Authors suggested seasonal influenza vaccinations each recruit few new T cells.

TCRdb fed the RT-PCR reads into MiXCR, producing one record per CDR3 protein. The data hold around 530,000 distinct CDR3 sequences, with roughly 12% observed a single time. The source was PBMCs from blood, collected on the day of vaccination. The rearrangement links TRBV4-1 to TRBJ2-2, with 11 bases aligning to TRBD2. The clonotype was recovered from a man in his forties or fifties who received an inactivated influenza vaccine. Written as DNA, the CDR3 is TGCGCCAGCAGCCGCATGCTCGGACTAGCGGGCTCGAACACCGGGGAGCTGTTTTTT. Protein sequence: CASSRMLGLAGSNTGELFF.